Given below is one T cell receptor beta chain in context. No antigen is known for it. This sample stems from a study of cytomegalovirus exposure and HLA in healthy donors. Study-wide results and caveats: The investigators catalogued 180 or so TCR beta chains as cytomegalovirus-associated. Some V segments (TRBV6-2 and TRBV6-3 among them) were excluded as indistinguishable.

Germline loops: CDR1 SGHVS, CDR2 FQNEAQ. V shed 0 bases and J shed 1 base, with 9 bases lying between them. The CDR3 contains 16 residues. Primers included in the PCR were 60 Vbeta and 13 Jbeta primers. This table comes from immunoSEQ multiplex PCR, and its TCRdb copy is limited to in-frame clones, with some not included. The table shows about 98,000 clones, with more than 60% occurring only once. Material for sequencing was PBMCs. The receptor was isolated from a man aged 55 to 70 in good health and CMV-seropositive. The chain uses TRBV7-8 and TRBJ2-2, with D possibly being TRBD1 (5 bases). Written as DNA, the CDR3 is TGTGCCAGCAGCTTAGCGGGAAGGGGGAACACCGGGGAGCTGTTTTTT. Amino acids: CASSLAGRGNTGELFF.